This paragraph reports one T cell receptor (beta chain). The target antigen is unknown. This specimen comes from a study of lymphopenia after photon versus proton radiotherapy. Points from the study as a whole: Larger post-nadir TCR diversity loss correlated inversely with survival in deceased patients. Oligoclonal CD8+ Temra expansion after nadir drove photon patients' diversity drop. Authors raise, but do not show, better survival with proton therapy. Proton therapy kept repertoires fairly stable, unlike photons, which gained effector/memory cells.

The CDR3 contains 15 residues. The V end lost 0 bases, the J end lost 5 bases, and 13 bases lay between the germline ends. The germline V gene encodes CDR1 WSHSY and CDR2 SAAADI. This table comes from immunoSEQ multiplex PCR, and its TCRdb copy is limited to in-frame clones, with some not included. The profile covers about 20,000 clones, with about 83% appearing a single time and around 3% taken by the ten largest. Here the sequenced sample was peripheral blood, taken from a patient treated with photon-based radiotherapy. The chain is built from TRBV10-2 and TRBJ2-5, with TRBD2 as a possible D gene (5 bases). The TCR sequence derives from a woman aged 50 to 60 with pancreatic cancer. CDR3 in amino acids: CASSESTVSGETQYF. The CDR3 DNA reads TGCGCCAGCAGTGAGTCGACTGTTTCGGGGGAGACCCAGTACTTC.